The 2 T cell receptor beta chains below were found in one sample sequenced in a study of prognosis after radiotherapy for stage I lung cancer. It was by two-round multiplex PCR that TCR beta CDR3 was amplified from genomic DNA. Round one of PCR was performed, and it used primers specific to each TRBV and TRBJ gene. TCRdb reprocessed the multiplex PCR reads with MiXCR, giving one entry per CDR3 protein. This table has 15,000 or so distinct CDR3 sequences, around 42% appearing once. This specimen was PBMCs, taken before or after stereotactic body radiation therapy (not recorded which). Receptor source: a donor aged 50 or older with non-small cell lung cancer.

Points on this clonotype: A far larger clone is a single base away, which makes a read error likely. The V gene is TRBV6-4, the J gene TRBJ2-2, with unresolved D. Germline lookup yields CDR1 MRHNA and CDR2 SNTAGT. The CDR3 loop spans 12 amino acids. CDR3 DNA sequence: TGTTCCAGCGCCCAGGCTTTCGGGGAGCTGTTTTTT. This sequence encodes CSSAQAFGELFF.

At least ten counts were recorded for this clonotype. The chain has TRBV5-4 and TRBJ2-7; 9 bases are shared with TRBD1. With 3 bases clipped from V and 1 base from J, the junction kept 5 bases outside the gene matches. The germline CDR1 and CDR2 sequences are SGHNT and YYREEE (reference sequence). The CDR3 length is 15 residues. In nucleotides, the CDR3 is TGTGCCAGCAGCTCAAGGACAGGGGAATCCTACGAGCAGTACTTC. Translation gives CASSSRTGESYEQYF. The variable domain in full, completed from reference TRBV5-4 and TRBJ2-7, reads ETGVTQSPTHLIKTRGQQVTLRCSSQSGHNTVSWYQQALGQGPQFIFQYYREEENGRGNFPPRFSGLQFPNYSSELNVNALELDDSALYLCASSSRTGESYEQYFGPGTRLTVT.